Detailed here is one TCR beta chain. Its antigen is not identified. CDR1 and CDR2 (germline): SGHTA, FQGNSA. The CDR3 is 15 residues long. The germline V and J ends were trimmed by 2 bases and 4 bases, with 14 bases remaining between them. In the PCR, 60 Vbeta and 13 Jbeta primers were used. Generated by immunoSEQ multiplex PCR, the TCRdb table keeps only in-frame clones and is missing some. The data contain fewer than 150,000 clones, approximately 80% of them singletons. The data were obtained in a study of cytomegalovirus exposure and HLA in healthy donors. Study findings and constraints: Using the classifier, cytomegalovirus status was reportedly diagnosed with high specificity and sensitivity. By HLA locus, TCR association rates varied in a later analysis, with DRB1 showing the most and HLA-C the fewest.

The rearrangement uses TRBV7-2 and TRBJ1-1; D may be TRBD1 (6 bases). This sequence was found in a male donor in good health and CMV-seronegative. Sequenced material: PBMCs. The CDR3 reads CASSLTQGSSTEAFF. The CDR3 bases are TGTGCCAGCAGCTTAACACAGGGAAGCAGCACTGAAGCTTTCTTT.